There are many counts of the clone carrying this TCR beta chain. Its antigen is unidentified. These data come from a study of regulatory T cells in long-lasting Graves disease. Background on the study: Duration of antithyroid drug therapy among newly diagnosed Graves' patients was under 3 months. Findings and limits, study-wide: Persistent disease showed a preference for TRBV28, TRBJ1-2 and TRBJ2-5. New patients shared fewer public clonotypes (approximately 970) than persistent patients did (around 2,700).

Time point described: newly diagnosed GD, antithyroid drugs for less than 3 months. Following extraction of RNA from PBMCs, that RNA was used to make the TCR library. With iRepertoire HTBI primers and Arm-PCR of CDR3 regions, TCR beta libraries were built. TCRdb itself ran the multiplex PCR reads through MiXCR, one entry per CDR3 protein. Of roughly 500,000 distinct CDR3 sequences listed, about 13% are singletons. The V end lost 0 bases, the J end lost 4 bases, and 12 bases lay between the germline ends. The CDR3 runs to 15 residues. Germline CDR1 reads MNHEY; CDR2 reads SMNVEV (reference sequence). A further study also used this sample, focusing on T cells in Graves' hyperthyroidism and ophthalmopathy.

This receptor was identified in a young man with Graves disease. The chain joins TRBV27 to TRBJ1-2; a weak D match, TRBD1 (5 bases). Sequencing was performed on peripheral blood mononuclear cells (PBMCs), taken at new diagnosis, from a patient treated with antithyroid drugs. The CDR3 loop is CASSLSGTIGYGYTF. CDR3 in DNA: TGTGCCAGCAGTTTATCGGGGACCATAGGCTATGGCTACACCTTC.